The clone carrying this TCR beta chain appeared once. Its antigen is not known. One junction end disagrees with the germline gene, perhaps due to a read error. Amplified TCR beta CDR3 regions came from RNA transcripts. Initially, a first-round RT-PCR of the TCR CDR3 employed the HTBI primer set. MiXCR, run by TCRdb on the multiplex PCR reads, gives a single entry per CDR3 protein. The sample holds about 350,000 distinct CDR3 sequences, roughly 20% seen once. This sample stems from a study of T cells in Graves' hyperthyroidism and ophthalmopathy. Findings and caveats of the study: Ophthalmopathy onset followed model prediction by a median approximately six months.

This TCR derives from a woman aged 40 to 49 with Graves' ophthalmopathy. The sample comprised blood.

The chain's CDR3 is CSVAPGPRNTVELFF. As DNA, the CDR3 is TGCAGCGTTGCCCCGGGGCCACGAAACACCGTGGAGCTGTTTTTT. The gene calls are TRBV29-1 and TRBJ2-2; either TRBD1 or TRBD2 may supply D (5 bases each). The CDR3 is made up of 15 amino acids. Germline CDR1 reads SQVTM; CDR2 reads ANQGSEA.